These T cell receptor beta chains were read from a single sample in a study of vaccination and CD4 T cells after COVID-19. MiXCR was run by TCRdb on the PCR reads, yielding one entry per CDR3 protein. The sample records some 25,000 distinct CDR3 sequences, 51% being singletons. This material consisted of CD4+ T cells from blood, taken before SARS-CoV-2 vaccination. The receptors derive from a human donor who had recovered from COVID-19. Each CDR3 is given with its conserved first and last residue. D genes are given only for firm matches. Part of the rows lack a size; the others show once, few, many or a class for expanded clones.

v_call,d_call,clone_size,j_call,cdr3_length,cdr3_aa,cdr3_nt
TRBV28,-,-,TRBJ2-1,17,CASSLLGSGISYNEQFF,TGTGCCAGCAGTTTACTTGGGTCGGGGATCTCCTACAATGAGCAGTTCTTC
TRBV24-1,TRBD1,-,TRBJ2-5,20,CATSVDRDRGFVGLRETQYF,TGTGCCACCAGTGTTGACCGGGACAGGGGTTTTGTCGGGCTGCGGGAGACCCAGTACTTC
TRBV27,TRBD2,-,TRBJ2-7,16,CASISRGRGGSYEQYF,TGTGCCAGCATCTCGCGGGGTCGGGGGGGCTCCTACGAGCAGTACTTC
TRBV5-6,TRBD2,-,TRBJ2-3,17,CASSLTRLAGRTDTQYF,TGTGCCAGCAGCTTGACCAGACTAGCGGGCCGAACAGATACGCAGTATTTT
TRBV24-1,-,-,TRBJ2-5,15,CATSVRQGGQETQYF,TGTGCCACCAGTGTTCGGCAGGGTGGCCAAGAGACCCAGTACTTC
TRBV20-1,TRBD2,few,TRBJ2-4,15,CSANPWTSERYIQYF,TGCAGTGCTAATCCGTGGACTAGCGAACGTTACATTCAGTACTTC
TRBV30,TRBD1,-,TRBJ1-6,14,CAWTLGQENSPLHF,TGTGCCTGGACCTTGGGACAGGAGAATTCACCCCTCCACTTT
TRBV7-2,-,few,TRBJ2-7,14,CASSLVPRAYEQYF,TGTGCCAGCAGCTTAGTCCCCAGGGCCTACGAGCAGTACTTC
TRBV15,TRBD1,few,TRBJ1-4,16,CATSRDLTGANEKLFF,TGTGCCACCAGCAGAGACCTGACAGGGGCTAATGAAAAACTGTTTTTT
TRBV30,-,-,TRBJ2-3,15,CAWSPVAGYTDTQYF,TGTGCCTGGAGTCCAGTGGCGGGCTACACAGATACGCAGTATTTT
TRBV15,-,-,TRBJ2-7,14,CATSLGQSSYEQYF,TGTGCCACCAGCTTGGGACAAAGCTCCTACGAGCAGTACTTC